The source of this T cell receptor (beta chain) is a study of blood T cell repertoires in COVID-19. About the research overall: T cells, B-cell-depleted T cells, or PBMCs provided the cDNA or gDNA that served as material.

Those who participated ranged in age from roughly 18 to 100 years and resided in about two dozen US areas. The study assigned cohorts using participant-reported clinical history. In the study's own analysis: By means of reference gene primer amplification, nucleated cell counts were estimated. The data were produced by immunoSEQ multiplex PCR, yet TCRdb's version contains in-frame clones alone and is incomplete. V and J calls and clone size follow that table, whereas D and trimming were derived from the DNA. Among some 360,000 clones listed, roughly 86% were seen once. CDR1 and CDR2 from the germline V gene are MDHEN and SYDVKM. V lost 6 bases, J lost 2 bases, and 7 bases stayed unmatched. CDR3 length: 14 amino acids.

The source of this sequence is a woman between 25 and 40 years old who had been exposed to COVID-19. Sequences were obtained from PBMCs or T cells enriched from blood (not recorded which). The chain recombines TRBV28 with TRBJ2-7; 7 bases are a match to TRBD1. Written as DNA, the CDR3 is TGTGCCAGCAGACCGACAGGGTCGGCCTACGAGCAGTACTTC. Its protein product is CASRPTGSAYEQYF.